Here is one T cell receptor (beta chain) with its context. This record comes from a study of blood T cell repertoires in COVID-19. Turning to the study itself: Whether acute or convalescent, the COVID-19 samples came from the United States, Italy and Spain. From T cells, B-cell-depleted T cells, or PBMCs came the material, which was cDNA or gDNA.

Original analysis: From reference gene primer amplification, estimates of nucleated cell counts were derived. The protocol was immunoSEQ multiplex PCR, while the TCRdb copy is restricted to in-frame clones and leaves out a portion. D and trimming were read from the DNA, whereas the V and J calls and clone size are those reported in that table. The table lists about 120,000 clones, over 75% of them singletons. The specimen was peripheral blood. This TCR was recovered from an elderly woman with acute or convalescent COVID-19.

The CDR3 sequence is CASSIQGKAGSSPLHF. The CDR3 bases are TGTGCCAGTAGTATACAGGGAAAAGCGGGGAGTTCACCCCTCCACTTT. The chain carries TRBV19 and TRBJ1-6; possible D gene TRBD1, 5 bases. Germline-derived CDR1 and CDR2 are LNHDA and SQIVND (reference sequence). The CDR3 is 16 residues long. V was cut by 2 bases and J by 9 bases, with 17 bases left in between.